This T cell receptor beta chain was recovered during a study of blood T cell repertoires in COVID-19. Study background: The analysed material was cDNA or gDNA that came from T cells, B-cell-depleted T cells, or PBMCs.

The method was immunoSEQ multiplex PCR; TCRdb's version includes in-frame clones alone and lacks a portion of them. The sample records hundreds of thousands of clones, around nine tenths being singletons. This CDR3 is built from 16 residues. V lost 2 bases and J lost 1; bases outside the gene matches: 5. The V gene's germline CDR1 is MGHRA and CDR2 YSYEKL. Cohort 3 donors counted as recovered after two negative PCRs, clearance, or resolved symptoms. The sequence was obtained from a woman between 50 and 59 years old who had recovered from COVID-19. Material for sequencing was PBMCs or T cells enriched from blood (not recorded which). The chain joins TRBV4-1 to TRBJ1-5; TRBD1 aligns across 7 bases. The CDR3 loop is CASSQFGTASNQPQHF. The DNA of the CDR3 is TGCGCCAGCAGCCAATTCGGGACAGCCAGCAATCAGCCCCAGCATTTT.